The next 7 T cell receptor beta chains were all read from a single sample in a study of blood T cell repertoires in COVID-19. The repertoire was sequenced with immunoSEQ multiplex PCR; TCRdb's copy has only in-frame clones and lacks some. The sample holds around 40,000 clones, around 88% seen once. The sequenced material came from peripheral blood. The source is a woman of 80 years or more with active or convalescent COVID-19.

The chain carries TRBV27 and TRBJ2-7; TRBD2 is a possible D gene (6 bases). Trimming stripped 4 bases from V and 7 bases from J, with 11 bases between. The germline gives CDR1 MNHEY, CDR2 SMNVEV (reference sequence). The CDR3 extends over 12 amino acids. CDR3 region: CASSWRGGEQYF. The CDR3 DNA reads TGTGCCAGCAGTTGGAGGGGTGGTGAGCAGTACTTC.

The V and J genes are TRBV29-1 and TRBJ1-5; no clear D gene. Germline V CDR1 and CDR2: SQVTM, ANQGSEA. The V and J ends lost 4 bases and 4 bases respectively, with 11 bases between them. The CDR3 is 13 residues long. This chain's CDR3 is CSVAKGGNQPQHF. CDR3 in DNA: TGCAGCGTTGCGAAGGGAGGGAATCAGCCCCAGCATTTT.

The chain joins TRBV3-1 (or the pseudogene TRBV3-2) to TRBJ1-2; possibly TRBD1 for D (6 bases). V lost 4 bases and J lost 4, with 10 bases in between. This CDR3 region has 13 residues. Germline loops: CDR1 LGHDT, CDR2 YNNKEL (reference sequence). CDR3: CASSREQGYGYTF. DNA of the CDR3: TGTGCCAGCAGCCGAGAACAGGGCTATGGCTACACCTTC.

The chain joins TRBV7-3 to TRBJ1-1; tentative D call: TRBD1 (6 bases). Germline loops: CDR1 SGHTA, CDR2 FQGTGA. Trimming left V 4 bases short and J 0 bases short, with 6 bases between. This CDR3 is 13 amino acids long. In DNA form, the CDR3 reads TGTGCCAGCAGCTCAGGGGTGAACACTGAAGCTTTCTTT. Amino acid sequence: CASSSGVNTEAFF.

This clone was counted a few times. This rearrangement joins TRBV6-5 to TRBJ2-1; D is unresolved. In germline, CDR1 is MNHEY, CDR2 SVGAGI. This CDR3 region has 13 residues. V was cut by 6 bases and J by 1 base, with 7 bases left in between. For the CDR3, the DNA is TGTGCCAGCAGGGCTGGTTCCTACAATGAGCAGTTCTTC. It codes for CASRAGSYNEQFF.

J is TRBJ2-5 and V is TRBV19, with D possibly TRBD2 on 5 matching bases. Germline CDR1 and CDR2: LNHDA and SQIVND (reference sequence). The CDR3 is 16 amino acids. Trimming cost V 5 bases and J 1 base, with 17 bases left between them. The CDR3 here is CASSRGYGRPQETQYF. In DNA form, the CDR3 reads TGTGCCAGTAGTCGGGGTTACGGCAGGCCCCAAGAGACCCAGTACTTC.

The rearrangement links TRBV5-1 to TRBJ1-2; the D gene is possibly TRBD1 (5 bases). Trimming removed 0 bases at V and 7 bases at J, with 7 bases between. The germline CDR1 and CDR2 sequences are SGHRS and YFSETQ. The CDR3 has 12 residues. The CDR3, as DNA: TGCGCCAGCAGCTTGGGGGGCTTTGGCTACACCTTC. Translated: CASSLGGFGYTF.